This TCR beta chain comes out of a study of blood T cells in healthy people across ages. The CDR3 sequence is 16 residues long. The germline CDR1 and CDR2 sequences are SEHNR and FQNEAQ (reference sequence). V was pared by 5 bases and J by 4 bases, with 12 bases of the junction left unmatched. Alongside a J-beta primer mix, a sample-barcoded 5' primer served in a second PCR lasting about 7 to 11 cycles. TCRdb independently ran MiXCR on the 5' RACE reads; one entry per CDR3 protein. The table records some 930,000 distinct CDR3 sequences, almost 30% of them present only once. These data are also associated with another study on T cells of mothers and their children. That source notes: Related pairs of mothers and children showed slightly higher, non-significant overlap versus unrelated pairs.

The chain combines TRBV7-9 with TRBJ2-3; 7 nucleotides line up with TRBD2. The sequenced material came from blood. This TCR was recovered from a woman aged 35 to 49 in good health. The CDR3, as DNA: TGTGCCAGCAGCCCATGGACTGGCGGGGGAGCAGATACGCAGTATTTT. Amino acid sequence: CASSPWTGGGADTQYF.